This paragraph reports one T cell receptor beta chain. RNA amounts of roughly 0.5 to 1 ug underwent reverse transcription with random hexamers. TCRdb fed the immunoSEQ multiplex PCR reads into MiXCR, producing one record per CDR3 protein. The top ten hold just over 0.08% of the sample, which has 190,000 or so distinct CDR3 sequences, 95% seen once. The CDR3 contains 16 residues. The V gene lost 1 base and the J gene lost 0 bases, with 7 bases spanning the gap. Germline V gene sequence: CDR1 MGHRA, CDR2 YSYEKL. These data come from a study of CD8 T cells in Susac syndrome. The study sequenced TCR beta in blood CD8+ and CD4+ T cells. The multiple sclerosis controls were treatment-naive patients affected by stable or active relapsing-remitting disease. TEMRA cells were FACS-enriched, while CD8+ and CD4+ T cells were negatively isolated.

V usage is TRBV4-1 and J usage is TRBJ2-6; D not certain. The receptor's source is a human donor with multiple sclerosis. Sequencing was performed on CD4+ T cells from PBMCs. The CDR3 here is CASSQGPRSGANVLTF. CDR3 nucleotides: TGCGCCAGCAGCCAAGGTCCCCGCTCTGGGGCCAACGTCCTGACTTTC.